The present T cell receptor (beta chain) was sequenced within a study of blood T cell repertoires in COVID-19 (dated by TCRdb to 2018 to 2021). About the full investigation: Samples from collaborators originated in the United States, Italy and Spain and spanned both the acute and convalescent phases of COVID-19. The samples were drawn from two sources: the first 160 participants of the ongoing ImmuneRACE study, and over 1,000 subjects contributed by 6 global collaborators. The dataset comprised deeply sampled blood TCRbeta repertoires from subjects exposed to, actively infected with, or recovered from COVID-19. Where available, HLA class I and class II types were taken from metadata supplied by the sample provider and were not determined by assay-based typing. The prospective study material was composed of cDNA or gDNA derived from T cells, B-cell-depleted T cells, or PBMCs. The sample metadata nearly always contained a de-identified subject ID, COVID-19 status, age in years and sex. The repertoires were released in a freely available public database meant as a resource for research on the immune response to SARS-CoV-2. Broad study findings and their caveats: The amount of clinical and demographic metadata varied by source and participant and was provided uncurated.

Including the terminal cysteine and phenylalanine, the CDR3 comprises 13 residues. Of the read, only the CDR3 DNA is kept; its 39 bases are in frame from base 1. Trimmed from V: 10 bases; trimmed from J: 10 bases; junction bases lacking a gene match: 10. In the germline V gene, CDR1 corresponds to MNHEY and CDR2 to SVGAGI. As for this clone: The target of this receptor is not known. No much larger clone is present one base from it, and per-base qualities are unavailable.

The immunoSEQ Assay, a bias-controlled multiplex PCR, was used to amplify TCRbeta CDR3 regions from genomic DNA. On the authors' methods: Within the assay, amplification of reference gene primers was used to estimate how many nucleated cells each sample contained. To quantify the absolute abundance of each unique TCRbeta CDR3 rearrangement, sequence reads were collapsed and filtered. For each sample, productive Simpson clonality was calculated as the square root of Simpson's diversity index across productive rearrangements. Imported from immuneACCESS, the table was reduced by TCRdb to in-frame sequences with V and J called. These copies leave out some clones; in studies compared against another copy, an unresolved V gene accounts for under half, and the cause of the remainder is not known. V, J and clone size derive from that table, while D and trimming were established from the DNA sequence. The sample yields about 220,000 clones; around 87% were counted once. The ten largest make up around 2.8% of the sample.

A second Seattle source provided samples from volunteer blood donors who had recovered from COVID-19. Whole blood was collected in K2EDTA tubes by collaborating institutions according to the institutions' own protocols. For TCRbeta analysis, collaborators shipped samples as frozen whole blood, isolated PBMCs, or DNA extracted from either of those sample types. The sample consisted of peripheral blood. The chain employs TRBV6-5 and TRBJ1-4; the central 9 bases match TRBD1. The sequence derives from a woman aged 30 to 39 who had recovered from COVID-19. The sequenced DNA: TGTGCCACTGACCCAAGACAGGGGGGAAAACTGTTTTTT. It specifies CATDPRQGGKLFF.